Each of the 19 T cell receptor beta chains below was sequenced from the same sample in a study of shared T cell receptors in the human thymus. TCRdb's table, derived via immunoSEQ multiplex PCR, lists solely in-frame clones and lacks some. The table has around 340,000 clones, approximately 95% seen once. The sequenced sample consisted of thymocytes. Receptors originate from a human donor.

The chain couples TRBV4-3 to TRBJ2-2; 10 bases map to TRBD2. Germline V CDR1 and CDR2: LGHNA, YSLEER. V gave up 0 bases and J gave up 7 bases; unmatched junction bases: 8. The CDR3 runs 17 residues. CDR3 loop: CASSQEGLASKVGELFF. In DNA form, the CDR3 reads TGCGCCAGCAGCCAAGAGGGACTAGCGTCGAAGGTCGGGGAGCTGTTTTTT.

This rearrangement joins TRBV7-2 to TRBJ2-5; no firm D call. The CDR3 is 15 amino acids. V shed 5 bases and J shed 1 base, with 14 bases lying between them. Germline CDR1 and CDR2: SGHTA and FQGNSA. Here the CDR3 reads CASSLDRPRQETQYF. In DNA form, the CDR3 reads TGTGCCAGCAGCCTAGATCGCCCTCGCCAAGAGACCCAGTACTTC.

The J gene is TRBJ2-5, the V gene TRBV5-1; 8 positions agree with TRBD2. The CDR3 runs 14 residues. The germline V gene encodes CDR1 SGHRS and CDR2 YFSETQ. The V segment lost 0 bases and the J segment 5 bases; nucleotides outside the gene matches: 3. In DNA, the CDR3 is TGCGCCAGCAGCTTGGGACTAGCGAGCGAGACCCAGTACTTC. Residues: CASSLGLASETQYF.

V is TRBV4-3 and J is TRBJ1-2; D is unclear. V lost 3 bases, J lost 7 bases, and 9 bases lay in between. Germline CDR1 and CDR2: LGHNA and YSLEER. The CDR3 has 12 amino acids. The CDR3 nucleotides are TGCGCCAGCAGCCAGGGCGGGGTTGGCTACACCTTC. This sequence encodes CASSQGGVGYTF.

The CDR3 DNA follows: TGTGCCAGCAGCCCCCCGGGAAGACCCGACGAGCAGTACTTC. Translating gives CASSPPGRPDEQYF. J is TRBJ2-7 and V is TRBV6-5, with D possibly matching TRBD2 (5 bases). V lost 6 bases and J 5 bases, leaving 17 bases between the germline ends. Germline V gene sequence: CDR1 MNHEY, CDR2 SVGAGI. This CDR3 region has 14 residues.

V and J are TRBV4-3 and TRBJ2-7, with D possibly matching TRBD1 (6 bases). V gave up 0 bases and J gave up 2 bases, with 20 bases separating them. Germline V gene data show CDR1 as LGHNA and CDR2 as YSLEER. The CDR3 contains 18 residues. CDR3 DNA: TGCGCCAGCAGCCAAGATAGGGACACCGCGGGCGGCCCCTACGAGCAGTACTTC. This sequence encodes CASSQDRDTAGGPYEQYF.

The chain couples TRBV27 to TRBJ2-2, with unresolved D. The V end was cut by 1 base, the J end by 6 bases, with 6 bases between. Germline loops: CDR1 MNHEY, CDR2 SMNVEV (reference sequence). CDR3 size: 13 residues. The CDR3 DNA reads TGTGCCAGCAGTTTATTAAGGGCCGGGGAGCTGTTTTTT. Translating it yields CASSLLRAGELFF.

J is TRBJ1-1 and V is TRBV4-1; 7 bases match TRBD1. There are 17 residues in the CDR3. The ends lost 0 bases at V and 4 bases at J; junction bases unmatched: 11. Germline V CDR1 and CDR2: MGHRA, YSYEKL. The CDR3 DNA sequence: TGCGCCAGCAGCCAAGATGGGATGACAGGGACTGCCACTGAAGCTTTCTTT. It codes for CASSQDGMTGTATEAFF.

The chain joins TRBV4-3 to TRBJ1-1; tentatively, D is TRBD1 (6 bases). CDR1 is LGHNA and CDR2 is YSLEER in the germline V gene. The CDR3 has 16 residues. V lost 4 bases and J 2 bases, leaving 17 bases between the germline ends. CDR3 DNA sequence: TGCGCCAGCAGCCTAAAATTAGGGACACAAAACACTGAAGCTTTCTTT. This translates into CASSLKLGTQNTEAFF.

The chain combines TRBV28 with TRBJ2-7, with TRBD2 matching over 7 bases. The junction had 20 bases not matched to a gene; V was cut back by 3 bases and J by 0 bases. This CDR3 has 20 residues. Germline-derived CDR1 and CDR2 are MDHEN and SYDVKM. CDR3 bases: TGTGCCAGCAGTTTGGGGTTTTTATTCGGAGCGGGAAAAACCTCCTACGAGCAGTACTTC. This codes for CASSLGFLFGAGKTSYEQYF.

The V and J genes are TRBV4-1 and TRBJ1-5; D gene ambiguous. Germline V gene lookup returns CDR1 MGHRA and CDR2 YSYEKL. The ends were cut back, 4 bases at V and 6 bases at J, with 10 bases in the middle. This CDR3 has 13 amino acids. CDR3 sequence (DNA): TGCGCCAGCAGCCCCCTCGGCGGTCAGCCCCAGCATTTT. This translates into CASSPLGGQPQHF.

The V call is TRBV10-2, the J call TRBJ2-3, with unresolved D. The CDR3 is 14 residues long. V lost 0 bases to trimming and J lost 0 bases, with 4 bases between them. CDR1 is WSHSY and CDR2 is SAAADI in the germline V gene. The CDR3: CASSESSSTDTQYF. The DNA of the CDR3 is TGCGCCAGCAGTGAGTCTTCTAGCACAGATACGCAGTATTTT.

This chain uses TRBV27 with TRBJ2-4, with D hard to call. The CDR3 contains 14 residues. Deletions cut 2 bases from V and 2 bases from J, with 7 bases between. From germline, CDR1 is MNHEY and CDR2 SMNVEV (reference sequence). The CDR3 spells CASSLGLPKNIQYF. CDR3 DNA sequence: TGTGCCAGCAGTTTAGGTCTACCCAAAAACATTCAGTACTTC.

CDR3 amino acids: CASSDHSGRGHYGYTF. The CDR3 DNA reads as TGTGCCAGCAGTGACCATTCCGGCAGGGGCCACTATGGCTACACCTTC. The V call is TRBV6-1, the J call TRBJ1-2, with D possibly matching TRBD1 (6 bases). This CDR3 is built from 16 residues. Trimming pared 3 bases from V and 3 bases from J, leaving 17 bases between. The germline gives CDR1 MNHNS, CDR2 SASEGT.

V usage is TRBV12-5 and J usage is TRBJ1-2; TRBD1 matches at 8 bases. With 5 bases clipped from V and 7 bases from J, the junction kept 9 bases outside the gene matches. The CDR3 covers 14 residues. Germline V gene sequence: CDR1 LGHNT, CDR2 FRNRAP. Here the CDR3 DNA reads TGTGCTAGTGGTCCCGAGGGGACAGGCGGTGGCTACACCTTC. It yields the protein CASGPEGTGGGYTF.

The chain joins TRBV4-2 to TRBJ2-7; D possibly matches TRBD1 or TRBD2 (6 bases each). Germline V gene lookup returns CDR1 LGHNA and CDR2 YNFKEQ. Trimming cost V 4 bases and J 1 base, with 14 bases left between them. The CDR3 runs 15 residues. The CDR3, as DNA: TGTGCCAGCAGCCCCTGGGGGGACAATTCCTACGAGCAGTACTTC. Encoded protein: CASSPWGDNSYEQYF.

CDR3 sequence: CAWRGPSNQPQHF. CDR3 in DNA: TGTGCCTGGAGAGGTCCGAGCAATCAGCCCCAGCATTTT. This rearrangement joins TRBV30 to TRBJ1-5; D uncertain. This CDR3 is 13 amino acids long. CDR1 and CDR2 (germline): GTSNPN, SVGIG (reference sequence). V shed 3 bases and J shed 1 base, with 7 bases lying between them.

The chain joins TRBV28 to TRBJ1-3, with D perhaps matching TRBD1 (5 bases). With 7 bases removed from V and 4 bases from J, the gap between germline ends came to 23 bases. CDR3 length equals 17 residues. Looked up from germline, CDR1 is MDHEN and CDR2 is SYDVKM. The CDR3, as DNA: TGTGCCAGCACCAAACGGCGCACGGGACCCGTGGGAAACACCATATATTTT. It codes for CASTKRRTGPVGNTIYF.

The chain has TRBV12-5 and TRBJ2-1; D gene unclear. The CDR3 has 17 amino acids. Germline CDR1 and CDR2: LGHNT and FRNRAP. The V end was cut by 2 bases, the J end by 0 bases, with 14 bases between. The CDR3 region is CASGLSVVMSSYNEQFF. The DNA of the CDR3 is TGTGCTAGTGGTTTGAGCGTCGTCATGAGCTCCTACAATGAGCAGTTCTTC.